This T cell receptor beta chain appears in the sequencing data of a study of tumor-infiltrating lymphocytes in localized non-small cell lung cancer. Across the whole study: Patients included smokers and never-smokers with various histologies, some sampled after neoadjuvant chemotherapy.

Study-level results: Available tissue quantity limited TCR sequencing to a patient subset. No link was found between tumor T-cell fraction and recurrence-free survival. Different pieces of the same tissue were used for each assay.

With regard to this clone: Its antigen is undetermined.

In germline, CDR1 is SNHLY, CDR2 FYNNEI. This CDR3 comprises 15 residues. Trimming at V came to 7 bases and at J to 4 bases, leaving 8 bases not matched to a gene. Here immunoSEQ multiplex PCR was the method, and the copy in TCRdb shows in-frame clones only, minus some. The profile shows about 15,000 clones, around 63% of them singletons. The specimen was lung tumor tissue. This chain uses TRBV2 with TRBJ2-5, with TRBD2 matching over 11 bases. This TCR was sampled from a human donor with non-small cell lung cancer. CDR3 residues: CASKELAGVGETQYF. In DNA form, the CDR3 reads TGTGCCAGCAAAGAACTAGCGGGAGTAGGAGAGACCCAGTACTTC.